This is a list of T cell receptor beta chains from one sample in a study of shared clonotypes between healthy human individuals. Sequencing used immunoSEQ multiplex PCR; TCRdb keeps in-frame clones, though not all of them. The table has hundreds of thousands of clones, over 60% seen once; the top ten hold 10% to 15%. Sequencing input: PBMCs. The receptors come from a woman between 40 and 55 years old in good health. Some clones in this sample may be carry-over from other donors' samples. Each CDR3 is given without its conserved first and last residue. The D gene is left open where the match is weak.

D gene | V gene | CDR3 protein
- | TRBV13 | ASSPSGYPRSGANVLT
TRBD2 | TRBV6-5 | ASSSGIGELF
- | TRBV9 | ASSVDGASSYEQY
- | TRBV6-5 | ASRERGGNYGYT
- | TRBV28 | ASSPPSSNEQY
- | TRBV19 | ASSTQVMAYEQY
TRBD2 | TRBV7-2 | ASSPRTSRSYNEQF
- | TRBV5-1 | ASSLDSGDWFTEAF
- | TRBV25-1 | ASSEWGGPDNEQF
- | TRBV7-9 | ASSRARSGANVLT
- | TRBV7-9 | ASSSEGGGVYGYT
TRBD1 | TRBV4-1 | ASSHPTRARGYIQY
TRBD2 | TRBV10-3 | AVSESGVAGGPPRYEQY
- | TRBV5-1 | ASSARVTNEKLF
- | TRBV29-1 | SATTGGGNTIY
TRBD2 | TRBV6-4 | ASSVAGEFNEQF
TRBD1 | TRBV5-4 | ASSRRGTGFEQF
TRBD2 | TRBV6-5 | ASRRTSGFTDTQY
TRBD2 | TRBV7-3 | ASNRKREGYEQF
- | TRBV25-1 | ASSGAGNTEAF
- | TRBV4-3 | ASSQALPPLTDTQY
- | TRBV7-8 | ASSLFGAGLAGEQY